The 14 T cell receptor beta chains reported below all come from one sample, sequenced in a study of OX40 agonist ivuxolimab in advanced cancers. Libraries were made using the immunoSEQ multiplex PCR assay. The table comes from immuneACCESS by way of TCRdb, which keeps in-frame sequences with V and J called. Part of the clones is missing from these tables; in studies checked, under half for an unresolved V gene and the rest for unknown reasons. This sample is represented by 70,000 to 100,000 clones; just over 85% of them were singletons. Roughly 2.1% of the sample is in the top ten clones. The sample here was CD4+ or CD8+ T cells sorted from blood, taken in a trial of the OX40 agonist ivuxolimab. Receptor source: an adult with an advanced solid tumor such as melanoma, head and neck, liver or kidney cancer.

V gene TRBV30 combines with J gene TRBJ2-7; D ambiguous. The germline V gene has CDR1 GTSNPN and CDR2 SVGIG (reference sequence). Trimming stripped 4 bases from V and 3 bases from J, with 16 bases between. The CDR3 is 14 residues long. In nucleotides, the CDR3 is TGTGCCTGGAACGGTCAGGAGAGCTACTACGAGCAGTACTTC. Its protein is CAWNGQESYYEQYF.

The sample holds one count of this clone. This chain links TRBV11-2 with TRBJ2-7; 11 bases agree with TRBD2. With V trimmed by 6 bases and J by 5 bases, 9 bases remained unmatched. Germline CDR1 SGHAT, CDR2 FQNNGV. The CDR3 has 15 amino acids. The CDR3 region is CASSQIAGGPDEQYF. The CDR3, as DNA: TGTGCCAGCAGTCAGATAGCGGGAGGGCCCGACGAGCAGTACTTC.

This chain links TRBV2 with TRBJ2-3; D is possibly TRBD2 (6 bases). V was pared by 7 bases and J by 7 bases, with 27 bases between. The CDR3 runs 17 residues. The germline CDR1 and CDR2 sequences are SNHLY and FYNNEI. The CDR3 region has the DNA TGTGCCAGCACCCTAAAGATAGAGCCGGGAGTTGTTAATACGCAGTATTTT. It yields the protein CASTLKIEPGVVNTQYF.

V usage is TRBV6-1 and J usage is TRBJ2-5, with D possibly being TRBD1 (6 bases). Germline-derived CDR1 and CDR2 are MNHNS and SASEGT. Trimming shortened V by 7 bases and J by 5 bases, and 11 bases separated the two germline ends. This CDR3 has 12 residues. This CDR3 reads CASTGVGETQYF. CDR3 nucleotides: TGTGCCAGCACAGGGGTTGGGGAGACCCAGTACTTC.

This clone has a handful of counts. J is TRBJ2-7 and V is TRBV11-3; D might be TRBD1 (5 bases). The ends were cut back, 3 bases at V and 4 bases at J, with 7 bases in the middle. Looked up from germline, CDR1 is SGHNT and CDR2 is YENEEA. This CDR3 has 12 amino acids. The CDR3 is CASSLDIYEQYF. CDR3 nucleotides: TGTGCCAGCAGCTTGGACATATACGAGCAGTACTTC. Full variable domain (remainder filled in from reference TRBV11-3 and TRBJ2-7): EAGVVQSPRYKIIEKKQPVAFWCNPISGHNTLYWYLQNLGQGPELLIRYENEEAVDDSQLPKDRFSAERLKGVDSTLKIQPAELGDSAVYLCASSLDIYEQYFGPGTRLTVT.

This clone was picked up one time. This sequence joins TRBV28 and TRBJ2-1; 9 nucleotides align to TRBD2. Looked up from germline, CDR1 is MDHEN and CDR2 is SYDVKM. V was clipped by 6 bases and J by 4 bases; unmatched bases: 7. CDR3 size: 15 residues. The CDR3 nucleotides are TGTGCCAGCAGGGCTAGCGGGGTTTCTTACAATGAGCAGTTCTTC. Encoded protein: CASRASGVSYNEQFF. Full variable domain (missing parts from reference TRBV28 and TRBJ2-1): DVKVTQSSRYLVKRTGEKVFLECVQDMDHENMFWYRQDPGLGLRLIYFSYDVKMKEKGDIPEGYSVSREKKERFSLILESASTNQTSMYLCASRASGVSYNEQFFGPGTRLTVL.

The V gene is TRBV9, the J gene TRBJ1-2; D unresolved. The CDR3 covers 16 residues. V lost 0 bases and J 4 bases, leaving 16 bases between the germline ends. Germline V lookup: CDR1 SGDLS, CDR2 YYNGEE. CDR3 protein: CASSVALAADTYGYTF. The DNA of the CDR3 is TGTGCCAGCAGCGTAGCTCTAGCAGCCGATACCTATGGCTACACCTTC. Drawing the rest from reference TRBV9 and TRBJ1-2, the complete variable domain is DSGVTQTPKHLITATGQRVTLRCSPRSGDLSVYWYQQSLDQGLQFLIQYYNGEERAKGNILERFSAQQFPDLHSELNLSSLELGDSALYFCASSVALAADTYGYTFGSGTRLTVV.

This chain joins TRBV6-1 and TRBJ1-1; D ambiguous. The CDR3 runs 13 residues. The V gene's germline CDR1 is MNHNS and CDR2 SASEGT. Trimming cost V 4 bases and J 7 bases, with 13 bases left between them. CDR3 amino acids: CASSGRVRGEAFF. CDR3 sequence (DNA): TGTGCCAGCAGTGGGAGGGTAAGAGGTGAAGCTTTCTTT.

J is TRBJ1-4 and V is TRBV25-1; no reliable D call. The V end lost 3 bases, the J end lost 10 bases, and 12 bases lay between the germline ends. There are 13 residues in the CDR3. Germline-derived CDR1 and CDR2 are MGHDK and SYGVNS. CDR3 DNA: TGTGCCAGCAGTGACCCCGCGGTCGGAAAACTGTTTTTT. Translation: CASSDPAVGKLFF.

The chain joins TRBV5-4 to TRBJ2-4; TRBD2 agrees at 15 bases. With V trimmed by 4 bases and J by 6 bases, 8 bases remained unmatched. This CDR3 has 17 amino acids. Per the germline V gene, CDR1 is SGHNT and CDR2 is YYREEE (reference sequence). The CDR3 reads CASSKGLAGGFGNIQYF. Here the CDR3 DNA reads TGTGCCAGCAGCAAAGGACTAGCGGGAGGGTTCGGAAACATTCAGTACTTC.

The V call is TRBV7-2, the J call TRBJ2-1; TRBD2 might be the D (6 bases). Trimming left V 6 bases short and J 4 bases short, with 13 bases between. The CDR3 sequence is 14 residues long. Per germline, CDR1 SGHTA and CDR2 FQGNSA. In DNA form, the CDR3 reads TGTGCCAGCAGTGGAGGGCCCCCTTACAATGAGCAGTTCTTC. Translated: CASSGGPPYNEQFF.

This chain links TRBV27 with TRBJ2-2; D ambiguous. CDR3 length: 14 amino acids. Trimming took 7 bases from V and 4 from J, leaving 13 bases between them. Looked up from germline, CDR1 is MNHEY and CDR2 is SMNVEV (reference sequence). CDR3 sequence: CASTQHQVTGELFF. In DNA form, the CDR3 reads TGTGCCAGCACCCAACACCAAGTCACCGGGGAGCTGTTTTTT.

The chain carries TRBV27 and TRBJ1-2, with D perhaps matching TRBD1 (6 bases). Trimming cost V 3 bases and J 4 bases, with 12 bases left between them. The germline V gene has CDR1 MNHEY and CDR2 SMNVEV (reference sequence). This CDR3 region has 14 residues. CDR3 amino acids: CASSFRGEAYGYTF. CDR3 sequence (DNA): TGTGCCAGCAGTTTCAGGGGCGAAGCCTATGGCTACACCTTC.

V usage is TRBV5-1 and J usage is TRBJ1-4; D may be TRBD1 (5 bases). The V end was cut by 3 bases, the J end by 8 bases, with 14 bases between. In germline, CDR1 is SGHRS, CDR2 YFSETQ. CDR3 size: 14 residues. The CDR3 loop is CASSSYGGEEKLFF. CDR3 nucleotides: TGCGCCAGCAGCTCTTACGGGGGGGAAGAAAAACTGTTTTTT.